Listed here are 2 T cell receptor beta chains from one sample, sequenced in a study of cytomegalovirus exposure and HLA in healthy donors. PCR amplification relied on 60 Vbeta primers (plus 13 Jbeta primers). The data were produced by immunoSEQ multiplex PCR, yet TCRdb's version contains in-frame clones alone and is incomplete. The table records 200,000 to 250,000 clones, about 75% of them present only once. The specimen sequenced was PBMCs. Source of these receptors: a woman under 40 in good health and CMV-seronegative.

The CDR3 DNA reads TGTGCCAGCAGCTATTTGGGACAGTTTCAAGAGACCCAGTACTTC. This encodes CASSYLGQFQETQYF. This chain uses TRBV11-3 with TRBJ2-5, with TRBD1 identical over 7 bases. The trim removed 4 bases at V and 2 bases at J, leaving 7 bases unmatched. This CDR3 has 15 residues. Germline V gene sequence: CDR1 SGHNT, CDR2 YENEEA.

This clone has only a few counts. The V gene is TRBV9, the J gene TRBJ1-2; 9 bases agree with TRBD1. The ends lost 0 bases at V and 4 bases at J; junction bases unmatched: 1. The CDR3 extends over 14 amino acids. Per germline, CDR1 SGDLS and CDR2 YYNGEE. The CDR3 spells CASSVEQGAYGYTF. In DNA form, the CDR3 reads TGTGCCAGCAGCGTAGAACAGGGGGCCTATGGCTACACCTTC.